This T cell receptor beta chain stems from a study of blood T cell repertoires in COVID-19. Study context: COVID-19 samples, acute and convalescent, were from the United States, Italy and Spain.

Only in-frame clones appear in the TCRdb table, and some are missing; sequencing was by immunoSEQ multiplex PCR. The table includes around 300,000 clones, roughly 90% detected once. This clone was found once. CDR3 size: 13 residues. From germline, CDR1 is MGHRA and CDR2 YSYEKL. V was trimmed by 3 bases and J by 11 bases, leaving 13 bases between them. The chain employs TRBV4-1 and TRBJ2-2; D is unclear. The clonotype was recovered from a woman aged 25 to 39 who had recovered from COVID-19. What was sequenced was PBMCs or T cells enriched from blood (not recorded which). CDR3 sequence: CASSQVKWAELFF. The CDR3 bases are TGCGCCAGCAGCCAGGTTAAGTGGGCAGAGCTGTTTTTT.